The 11 T cell receptor beta chains in this list originate from one sample, sequenced in a study of regulatory T cells in long-lasting Graves disease. The time point: persistent/refractory GD, antithyroid drugs over 5 years with positive TRAb. There was RNA extracted from PBMCs, and the TCR library was made from it. CDR3-region Arm-PCR and iRepertoire HTBI primers produced the TCR beta libraries. TCRdb used MiXCR to reprocess the multiplex PCR reads, holding one entry per CDR3 protein. The sample holds hundreds of thousands of distinct CDR3 sequences, 21% seen once. The sample consisted of peripheral blood mononuclear cells (PBMCs), taken when the disease was refractory, from a patient treated with antithyroid drugs. The receptors derive from a female donor with Graves disease.

As to this clonotype: A much larger clone lies one base from this, so it may be a read error. This rearrangement joins TRBV3-1 to TRBJ2-2; weak D call: TRBD2 (5 bases). The CDR3 length is 15 residues. In germline, CDR1 is LGHDT, CDR2 YNNKEL (reference sequence). The CDR3 DNA reads as TGTGCCGGCAGCCAAATAGCGTCGAACACCGGGGAGCTGTTTTTT. Translating it yields CAGSQIASNTGELFF.

This clonotype was seen ten or more times. This rearrangement joins TRBV29-1 to TRBJ1-1, with 11 bases identical to TRBD1. The CDR3 runs 18 residues. The ends lost 6 bases at V and 0 bases at J; junction bases unmatched: 15. Germline V gene data show CDR1 as SQVTM and CDR2 as ANQGSEA. CDR3 region: CSVVPQRTGGLMNTEAFF. The CDR3 nucleotides are TGCAGCGTAGTCCCCCAACGGACAGGGGGCCTCATGAACACTGAAGCTTTCTTT.

This clonotype was picked up many times. V and J are TRBV11-2 and TRBJ2-5, with D perhaps TRBD2 (6 bases). The length of the CDR3 is 14 residues. From germline, CDR1 is SGHAT and CDR2 FQNNGV. The V end was cut by 3 bases, the J end by 5 bases, with 13 bases between. The chain's CDR3 is CASSLGGVAETQYF. CDR3 nucleotides: TGTGCCAGCAGCTTGGGGGGAGTGGCTGAGACCCAGTACTTC.

The genes are TRBV30 and TRBJ1-3; a weak D match, TRBD1 (6 bases). CDR1 is GTSNPN and CDR2 is SVGIG in the germline V gene (reference sequence). This CDR3 has 15 amino acids. The germline V and J ends were trimmed by 0 bases and 2 bases, with 11 bases remaining between them. The CDR3 DNA follows: TGTGCCTGGAGTGTACCTCGGGGGCCTGGAAACACCATATATTTT. It encodes CAWSVPRGPGNTIYF.

This clonotype was picked up a small number of times. The genes are TRBV7-2 and TRBJ2-2, with D possibly being TRBD2 (5 bases). V was shortened by 7 bases and J by 5 bases, with 11 bases between the two germline ends. Germline assignment: CDR1 SGHTA and CDR2 FQGNSA. The CDR3 consists of 13 residues. CDR3 loop: CASIRTGTGELFF. The CDR3 nucleotides read TGTGCCAGCATTAGGACGGGGACCGGGGAGCTGTTTTTT.

Turning to this clonotype: Compared with germline, one end of the junction differs, possibly owing to a read error. The chain links TRBV10-3 to TRBJ2-5; a weak D match, TRBD1 (7 bases). CDR3 length equals 11 residues. Per germline, CDR1 ENHRY and CDR2 SYGVKD. CDR3 sequence: CAISGGTDVHF. The CDR3 DNA reads as TGTGCCATCAGTGGCGGGACAGACGTACACTTC.

V is TRBV10-3 and J is TRBJ2-3; 11 bases agree with TRBD2. Germline-derived CDR1 and CDR2 are ENHRY and SYGVKD. After removal of 10 bases from V and 3 bases from J, the junction contained 9 bases not matched to a gene. The CDR3 consists of 15 residues. CDR3 sequence (DNA): TGTGCCACCGCCATACTAGCGGGAGAAACAGATACGCAGTATTTT. Residues: CATAILAGETDTQYF.

This clonotype was detected only a few times. The chain is built from TRBV20-1 and TRBJ1-5, with D perhaps TRBD1 (5 bases). V was shortened by 5 bases and J by 3 bases, with 8 bases between the two germline ends. Germline CDR1 and CDR2: DFQATT and SNEGSKA (reference sequence). The CDR3 consists of 12 residues. In nucleotides, the CDR3 is TGCAGTGCTCTGACAGCCAATCAGCCCCAGCATTTT. The encoded protein is CSALTANQPQHF.

In this sample, this clonotype turned up many times. This chain connects TRBV28 to TRBJ1-6, with TRBD1 as a possible D gene (5 bases). CDR3 length equals 15 residues. Looked up from germline, CDR1 is MDHEN and CDR2 is SYDVKM. V gave up 3 bases and J gave up 8 bases, with 14 bases separating them. CDR3 sequence reads: CASSLSDRSDSPLHF. CDR3 bases: TGTGCCAGCAGTTTGAGTGACAGAAGCGATTCACCCCTCCACTTT.

This rearrangement joins TRBV24-1 to TRBJ2-6; tentative D call: TRBD1 (6 bases). Deletions cut 4 bases from V and 0 bases from J, with 6 bases between. The germline gives CDR1 KGHDR, CDR2 SFDVKD. The CDR3 covers 15 residues. CDR3 protein: CATSEQGSGANVLTF. In DNA form, the CDR3 reads TGTGCCACCAGTGAACAGGGCTCTGGGGCCAACGTCCTGACTTTC.

The chain joins TRBV28 to TRBJ2-3, with D hard to call. Germline CDR1 is MDHEN and CDR2 is SYDVKM. The CDR3 consists of 14 residues. Trimming cost V 6 bases and J 4 bases, with 14 bases left between them. CDR3 nucleotides: TGTGCCAGCAGCCTCCTCCTAGGTGCAGATACGCAGTATTTT. It yields the protein CASSLLLGADTQYF.